This T cell receptor (beta chain) was recorded in a study of shared clonotypes between healthy human individuals. Libraries were prepared by immunoSEQ multiplex PCR; TCRdb keeps only in-frame clonotypes and omits some of them. The data contain about 2.3 million clones, less than 95% of them singletons. Negatively enriched CD4+ T cells were divided by CD45RA into naive and memory. V gave up 1 base and J gave up 5 bases; unmatched junction bases: 7. CDR3 size: 16 residues. CDR1 and CDR2 (germline): SGHVS, FQNEAQ. The origin of this receptor is a man aged 18 to 30 in good health. Some clones in this sample may be carry-over from other donors' samples. The V and J genes are TRBV7-8 and TRBJ2-5; 10 bases line up with TRBD2. The sample was naive CD4+ T cells from PBMCs. The subset denotes: CD45RA+ positively selected. CDR3 DNA: TGTGCCAGCAGCTTAGTGCTAGCGGGAGTCGAGGAGACCCAGTACTTC. The encoded protein is CASSLVLAGVEETQYF.